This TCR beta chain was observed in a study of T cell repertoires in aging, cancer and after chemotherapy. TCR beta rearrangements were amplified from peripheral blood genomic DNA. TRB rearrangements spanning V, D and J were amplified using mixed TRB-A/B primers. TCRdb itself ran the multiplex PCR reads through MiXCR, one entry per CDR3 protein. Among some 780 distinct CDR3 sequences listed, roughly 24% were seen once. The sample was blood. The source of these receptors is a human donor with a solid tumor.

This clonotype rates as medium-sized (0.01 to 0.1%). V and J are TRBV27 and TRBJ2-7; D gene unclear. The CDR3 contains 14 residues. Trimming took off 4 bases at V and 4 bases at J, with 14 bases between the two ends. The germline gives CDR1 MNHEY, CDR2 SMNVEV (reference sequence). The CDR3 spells CASSYSRLLYEQYV. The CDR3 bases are TGTGCCAGCAGTTACAGTCGCCTTTTGTACGAGCAGTACGTC.